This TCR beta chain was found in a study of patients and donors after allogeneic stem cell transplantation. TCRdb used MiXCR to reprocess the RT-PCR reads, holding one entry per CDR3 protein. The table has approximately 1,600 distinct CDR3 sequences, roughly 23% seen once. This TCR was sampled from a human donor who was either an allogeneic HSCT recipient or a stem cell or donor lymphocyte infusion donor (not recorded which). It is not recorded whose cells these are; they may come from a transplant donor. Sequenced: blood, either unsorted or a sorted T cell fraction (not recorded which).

CDR3: CASSSGTGVEAFF. CDR3 sequence (DNA): TGCGCCAGCAGCTCCGGGACAGGGGTTGAAGCTTTCTTT. This chain uses TRBV5-1 with TRBJ1-1; 10 bases are shared with TRBD1. Looked up from germline, CDR1 is SGHRS and CDR2 is YFSETQ. The CDR3 runs to 13 residues. Germline trimming cut 3 bases from V and 7 bases from J; bases unmatched to any gene: 3.